This T cell receptor (beta chain) came from a study of PD-1 blockade in classical Hodgkin lymphoma. Study-wide findings and caveats: No one has yet defined what causes the repertoire differences, which may be disease activity or prior therapy. Reported findings placed baseline TCR diversity lower in newly diagnosed patients (compared with healthy donors).

Sample time point: cycle 4 day 1 (C4D1), after about 6 weeks of nivolumab. In every patient, relapse followed autologous stem cell transplantation, while exposure to brentuximab vedotin differed. Measured with immunoSEQ multiplex PCR; TCRdb has only the in-frame clones, and not every one. The sample records about 49,000 clones, roughly 90% being singletons. V shed 5 bases and J 3 bases; nucleotides not matched to a gene: 5. The length of the CDR3 is 14 residues. The germline V gene has CDR1 MDHEN and CDR2 SYDVKM. This clone has a handful of counts. Its antigen is currently unknown. This chain joins TRBV28 and TRBJ1-2, with 8 positions matching TRBD1. This TCR was sampled from a human donor with classical Hodgkin lymphoma. The sequencing used peripheral blood mononuclear cells (PBMCs), collected before the fourth cycle of nivolumab. The CDR3 reads CASSQGQEYYGYTF. Written as DNA, the CDR3 is TGTGCCAGCAGTCAGGGACAGGAGTACTATGGCTACACCTTC.